The next 12 T cell receptor beta chains were all read from a single sample in a study of OX40 agonist ivuxolimab in advanced cancers. Generated by immunoSEQ multiplex PCR, the TCRdb table keeps only in-frame clones and is missing some. The data contain some 68,000 clones, 88% of them singletons. The sample consisted of CD4+ or CD8+ T cells sorted from blood, taken in a trial of the OX40 agonist ivuxolimab. These receptors all come from an adult with an advanced solid tumor such as melanoma, head and neck, liver or kidney cancer.

This chain joins TRBV7-2 and TRBJ2-3, with 8 nucleotides matching TRBD2. There are 16 residues in the CDR3. V shed 6 bases, J shed 5 bases, and the junction held 13 bases outside the gene matches. CDR1 SGHTA and CDR2 FQGNSA come from the germline V gene. DNA for the CDR3: TGTGCCAGCAGACCCCCCGGGGGGGCAGTAGGAGATACGCAGTATTTT. Translation: CASRPPGGAVGDTQYF.

The chain couples TRBV6-5 to TRBJ2-5; D unresolved. Between the trimmed V and J ends, which lost 0 bases and 7 bases, there was a span of 15 bases. The germline CDR1 and CDR2 sequences are MNHEY and SVGAGI. The CDR3 runs to 15 residues. CDR3 residues: CASSYSNIGVGTQYF. The CDR3 nucleotides are TGTGCCAGCAGTTACTCGAATATCGGTGTGGGGACCCAGTACTTC.

This chain uses TRBV7-7 with TRBJ2-1; D may be TRBD2 (5 bases). Per germline, CDR1 SSHAT and CDR2 FNYEAQ (reference sequence). There are 15 residues in the CDR3. Trimming cost V 5 bases and J 0 bases, with 11 bases left between them. CDR3 bases: TGTGCCAGCAGCCGTAGCGCCAGCTCCTACAATGAGCAGTTCTTC. It yields the protein CASSRSASSYNEQFF.

This chain connects TRBV6-5 to TRBJ2-1; 8 bases fit TRBD2. CDR1 and CDR2 (germline): MNHEY, SVGAGI. The CDR3 is 16 residues long. The V and J ends lost 2 bases and 4 bases, in that order; junction bases with no gene match: 7. The CDR3 coding sequence is TGTGCCAGCAGTTACCTCCACGGGGGGGAATACAATGAGCAGTTCTTC. Amino acids: CASSYLHGGEYNEQFF.

The chain uses TRBV6-6 and TRBJ1-2; 7 nucleotides agree with TRBD1. In germline, CDR1 is MNHNY, CDR2 SVGAGI (reference sequence). The CDR3 is made up of 14 amino acids. The ends lost 7 bases at V and 3 bases at J; junction bases unmatched: 8. The CDR3 sequence is CASTQDRLYYGYTF. CDR3 nucleotides: TGTGCCAGCACCCAGGACAGGCTTTACTATGGCTACACCTTC.

The chain is built from TRBV7-8 and TRBJ2-7; D is perhaps TRBD2 (6 bases). The CDR3 has 14 amino acids. Germline CDR1 is SGHVS and CDR2 is FQNEAQ. V was cut by 1 base and J by 4 bases, with 11 bases left in between. Here the CDR3 DNA reads TGTGCCAGCAGCTTAGTCGGGGGTCAGTACGAGCAGTACTTC. This sequence encodes CASSLVGGQYEQYF.

V gene TRBV5-6 combines with J gene TRBJ2-4, with D perhaps TRBD1 or TRBD2 (5 bases each). Per the germline V gene, CDR1 is SGHDT and CDR2 is YYEEEE. There are 17 residues in the CDR3. The V and J ends lost 1 base and 3 bases respectively, with 17 bases between them. The CDR3 is CASSLRGPVFSKNIQYF. CDR3 nucleotides: TGTGCCAGCAGCTTGCGGGGCCCGGTGTTTAGCAAAAACATTCAGTACTTC.

The V and J genes are TRBV6-1 and TRBJ2-7; a weak D match, TRBD1 (5 bases). V shed 7 bases and J shed 0 bases, with 10 bases lying between them. The CDR3 runs to 13 residues. Germline CDR1 is MNHNS and CDR2 is SASEGT. The CDR3 DNA reads as TGTGCCAGCAAGGGGTGGAGCTCCTACGAGCAGTACTTC. Its protein product is CASKGWSSYEQYF.

The chain is built from TRBV18 and TRBJ1-2, with 8 positions matching TRBD1. V dropped 4 bases and J dropped 3; count of bases not matched to a gene: 7. CDR1 is KGHSH, CDR2 LQKENI, per germline. The CDR3 loop spans 15 amino acids. CDR3 amino acids: CASSQGQGTHYGYTF. CDR3 DNA: TGTGCCAGCTCACAAGGACAGGGCACTCACTATGGCTACACCTTC.

The chain couples TRBV18 to TRBJ2-4; 10 bases are a match to TRBD2. V shed 0 bases and J 0 bases; nucleotides not matched to a gene: 11. CDR1 and CDR2 from the germline V gene are KGHSH and LQKENI. The CDR3 length is 20 residues. The DNA of the CDR3 is TGTGCCAGCTCACCACCGGGACTAGCGAACCACGAACTAGCCAAAAACATTCAGTACTTC. It translates to CASSPPGLANHELAKNIQYF.

The rearrangement joins TRBV6-5 to TRBJ1-1; TRBD1 matches at 8 bases. The germline V gene has CDR1 MNHEY and CDR2 SVGAGI. V gave up 2 bases and J gave up 2 bases; unmatched junction bases: 4. The CDR3 is 15 residues long. CDR3 DNA: TGTGCCAGCAGTTACCGCGGACAGGGAAACACTGAAGCTTTCTTT. Protein: CASSYRGQGNTEAFF.

This rearrangement joins TRBV28 to TRBJ1-1, with TRBD1 matching over 11 bases. Germline CDR1 and CDR2: MDHEN and SYDVKM. Germline trimming cut 5 bases from V and 3 bases from J; bases unmatched to any gene: 11. The CDR3 contains 17 residues. CDR3 amino acids: CASSGGQGAVGDTEAFF. CDR3 bases: TGTGCCAGCAGTGGCGGACAGGGGGCGGTTGGCGACACTGAAGCTTTCTTT.